This T cell receptor (beta chain) was observed in a study of cytomegalovirus exposure and HLA in healthy donors. Findings and caveats of the study: Earlier findings revealed that most TCR beta V segments proved productive either about 90% or about 30% of the time.

Of note for this clone: What it binds is unknown.

The PCR made use of 60 Vbeta and 13 Jbeta primers. Sequencing used immunoSEQ multiplex PCR; TCRdb keeps in-frame clones, though not all of them. Of hundreds of thousands of clones in the sample, approximately 88% were seen once. This CDR3 contains 12 residues. CDR1 is MNHEY, CDR2 SMNVEV, per germline (reference sequence). Trimming shortened V by 5 bases and J by 13 bases, and 12 bases separated the two germline ends. V and J are TRBV27 and TRBJ1-6; D is uncertain. The receptor was isolated from a boy between 2 and 10 years old in good health and CMV-seronegative. Sequences were obtained from PBMCs. As DNA, the CDR3 is TGTGCCAGCAGTCCAAACGGCGGTCCCCTCCACTTT. Amino acids: CASSPNGGPLHF.